The 15 T cell receptor beta chains given below trace back to one sample, sequenced in a study of blood T cell repertoires in COVID-19. Assay: immunoSEQ multiplex PCR; the TCRdb copy retains only in-frame clones and omits some. The data hold 250,000 to 300,000 clones, with roughly 91% observed a single time. Sequenced: PBMCs or T cells enriched from blood (not recorded which). The receptors originated from a woman aged 55-70 years in a cohort exposed to, infected with or recovered from COVID-19 (not recorded which).

The genes are TRBV7-9 and TRBJ2-1; TRBD2 matches at 13 bases. Germline CDR1 and CDR2: SEHNR and FQNEAQ (reference sequence). There are 16 residues in the CDR3. V was clipped by 5 bases and J by 4 bases; unmatched bases: 5. In DNA form, the CDR3 reads TGTGCCAGCAGCCCACGGGGACTAGCGGGATACAATGAGCAGTTCTTC. This codes for CASSPRGLAGYNEQFF.

The V call is TRBV6-1, the J call TRBJ1-6; 9 bases line up with TRBD1. The CDR3 spans 18 residues. Germline V CDR1 and CDR2: MNHNS, SASEGT. With 2 bases clipped from V and 1 base from J, the junction kept 6 bases outside the gene matches. The CDR3 loop reads CASSERGQGISYNSPLHF. DNA of the CDR3: TGTGCCAGCAGTGAAAGGGGACAGGGTATATCCTATAATTCACCCCTCCACTTT.

The chain has TRBV18 and TRBJ1-2, with TRBD1 matching 8 bases. V shed 6 bases and J 8 bases; nucleotides not matched to a gene: 5. Germline-derived CDR1 and CDR2 are KGHSH and LQKENI. The CDR3 length is 12 residues. CDR3 amino acids: CASSIDRGGYTF. DNA for the CDR3: TGTGCCAGCTCCATAGACAGGGGCGGCTACACCTTC.

The V gene is TRBV28, the J gene TRBJ2-2; 7 bases map to TRBD2. The V gene's germline CDR1 is MDHEN and CDR2 SYDVKM. The CDR3 consists of 15 residues. Unmatched junction bases numbered 13, after V lost 6 bases and J lost 9 bases. The DNA for the CDR3 is TGTGCCAGCAGCACCGACGGACCGGGAGGCCGGGAGCTGTTTTTT. Translated: CASSTDGPGGRELFF.

The chain joins TRBV5-5 to TRBJ2-1; 9 bases fit TRBD1. J lost 0 bases, V lost 3 bases, and 4 bases had no gene match. The CDR3 length is 16 residues. Germline CDR1 SGHKS, CDR2 YYEKEE (reference sequence). CDR3 in amino acids: CASSSRQGVSYNEQFF. The CDR3, as DNA: TGTGCCAGCAGCTCACGACAGGGGGTCTCCTACAATGAGCAGTTCTTC. The full variable domain, with the rest looked up from reference TRBV5-5 and TRBJ2-1, is DAGVTQSPTHLIKTRGQQVTLRCSPISGHKSVSWYQQVLGQGPQFIFQYYEKEERGRGNFPDRFSARQFPNYSSELNVNALLLGDSALYLCASSSRQGVSYNEQFFGPGTRLTVL.

This clone has a single count. The V call is TRBV30, the J call TRBJ1-2; D remains ambiguous. The length of the CDR3 is 19 residues. Deletions cut 0 bases from V and 4 bases from J, with 27 bases between. Per the germline V gene, CDR1 is GTSNPN and CDR2 is SVGIG (reference sequence). The CDR3 reads CAWSVRWERESLFPYGYTF. The DNA for the CDR3 is TGTGCCTGGAGTGTACGCTGGGAGCGGGAGAGTTTGTTCCCCTATGGCTACACCTTC. The full variable domain, its missing parts supplied by reference TRBV30 and TRBJ1-2, is SQTIHQWPATLVQPVGSPLSLECTVEGTSNPNLYWYRQAAGRGLQLLFYSVGIGQISSEVPQNLSASRPQDRQFILSSKKLLLSDSGFYLCAWSVRWERESLFPYGYTFGSGTRLTVV.

This clone was seen at least ten times. This chain links TRBV7-6 with TRBJ2-1; 7 bases are shared with TRBD2. The CDR3 consists of 12 residues. The germline CDR1 and CDR2 sequences are SGHVS and FNYEAQ. Losses at the gene ends were 5 bases for V and 7 bases for J; bases not matched to a gene: 2. CDR3 sequence reads: CASSRTRNEQFF. The CDR3 DNA reads as TGTGCCAGCAGCAGGACTAGGAATGAGCAGTTCTTC. Using reference TRBV7-6 and TRBJ2-1 for the parts outside the CDR3, the full variable domain is GAGVSQSPRYKVTKRGQDVALRCDPISGHVSLYWYRQALGQGPEFLTYFNYEAQQDKSGLPNDRFSAERPEGSISTLTIQRTEQRDSAMYRCASSRTRNEQFFGPGTRLTVL.

The chain couples TRBV28 to TRBJ2-7, with TRBD1 identical over 9 bases. This CDR3 comprises 16 residues. J was trimmed by 3 bases and V by 4 bases; bases with no gene match: 10. CDR1 and CDR2 (germline): MDHEN, SYDVKM. For the CDR3, the DNA is TGTGCCAGCAGTTCCCCCGGGACAGGGACGGGCTACGAGCAGTACTTC. Its protein is CASSSPGTGTGYEQYF. The full variable domain, rest sourced from reference TRBV28 and TRBJ2-7, is DVKVTQSSRYLVKRTGEKVFLECVQDMDHENMFWYRQDPGLGLRLIYFSYDVKMKEKGDIPEGYSVSREKKERFSLILESASTNQTSMYLCASSSPGTGTGYEQYFGPGTRLTVT.

V and J are TRBV11-2 and TRBJ2-7, with 7 bases matching TRBD2. Trimming removed 6 bases from V and 6 bases from J; junction bases left unmatched: 11. The CDR3 totals 14 residues. Germline assignment: CDR1 SGHAT and CDR2 FQNNGV. DNA for the CDR3: TGTGCCAGCAGTCCCTTTGGGGGGGAGGGCGAGCAGTACTTC. Amino acid sequence: CASSPFGGEGEQYF.

This sequence joins TRBV11-2 and TRBJ2-7; 11 nucleotides line up with TRBD1. This CDR3 is built from 16 residues. Germline CDR1 SGHAT, CDR2 FQNNGV. J gave up 5 bases and V 5 bases, and 11 bases lay outside the gene matches. Here the CDR3 DNA reads TGTGCCAGCAGCCCGAGGACAGGGGGCTTCCCGAACGAGCAGTACTTC. Encoded protein: CASSPRTGGFPNEQYF.

This chain uses TRBV4-1 with TRBJ2-4; perhaps TRBD1 as D (5 bases). Trimming took off 1 base at V and 1 base at J, with 11 bases between the two ends. Looked up from germline, CDR1 is MGHRA and CDR2 is YSYEKL. The CDR3 is made up of 16 amino acids. As DNA, the CDR3 is TGCGCCAGCAGCCAAGTTCCAGGGTCGGCCAAAAACATTCAGTACTTC. Encoded protein: CASSQVPGSAKNIQYF.

V usage is TRBV24-1 and J usage is TRBJ2-7; 10 bases line up with TRBD1. CDR3 length equals 18 residues. Germline V gives CDR1 KGHDR, CDR2 SFDVKD. Unmatched junction bases numbered 17, after V lost 5 bases and J lost 5 bases. CDR3 sequence reads: CATSAGTGVGLAAHEQYF. In DNA, the CDR3 is TGTGCCACCAGTGCGGGGACAGGGGTGGGCCTAGCGGCTCACGAGCAGTACTTC.

The rearrangement joins TRBV4-3 to TRBJ2-1, with a tentative D call TRBD2 (6 bases). V was clipped by 1 base and J by 3 bases, with 7 bases between them. This CDR3 contains 14 residues. CDR1 is LGHNA, CDR2 YSLEER, per germline. The CDR3 region is CASSQGEDYNEQFF. Here the CDR3 DNA reads TGCGCCAGCAGCCAAGGGGAGGACTACAATGAGCAGTTCTTC.

This chain connects TRBV6-5 to TRBJ1-2; 7 bases map to TRBD1. The trim removed 6 bases at V and 6 bases at J, leaving 10 bases unmatched. The CDR3 is 14 residues long. Germline V CDR1 and CDR2: MNHEY, SVGAGI. CDR3 loop: CASRPITGADGYTF. In DNA, the CDR3 is TGTGCCAGCAGACCGATCACAGGGGCCGATGGCTACACCTTC.

The chain links TRBV28 to TRBJ2-7; 8 nucleotides agree with TRBD1. V shed 4 bases and J 2 bases; nucleotides not matched to a gene: 7. Germline V gives CDR1 MDHEN, CDR2 SYDVKM. This CDR3 has 15 residues. The CDR3 bases are TGTGCCAGCAGTTACCACGGGACAGGAACCTACGAGCAGTACTTC. Amino acid sequence: CASSYHGTGTYEQYF.